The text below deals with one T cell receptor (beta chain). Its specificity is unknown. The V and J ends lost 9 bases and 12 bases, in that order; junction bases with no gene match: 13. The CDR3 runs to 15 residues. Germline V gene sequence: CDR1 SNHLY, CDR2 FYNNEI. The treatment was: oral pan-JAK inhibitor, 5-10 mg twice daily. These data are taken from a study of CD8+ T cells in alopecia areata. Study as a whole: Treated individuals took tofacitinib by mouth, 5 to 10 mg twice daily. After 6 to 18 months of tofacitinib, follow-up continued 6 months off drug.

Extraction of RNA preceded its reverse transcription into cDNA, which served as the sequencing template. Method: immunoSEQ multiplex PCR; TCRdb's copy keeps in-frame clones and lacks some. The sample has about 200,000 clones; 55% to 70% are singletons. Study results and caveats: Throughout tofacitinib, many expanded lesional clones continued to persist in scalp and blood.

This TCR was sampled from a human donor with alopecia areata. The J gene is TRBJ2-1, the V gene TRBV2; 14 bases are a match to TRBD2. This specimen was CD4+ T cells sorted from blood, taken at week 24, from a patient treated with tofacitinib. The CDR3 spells CASRTSGTSGRGQFF. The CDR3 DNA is TGTGCCAGTAGGACTTCCGGGACTAGCGGGAGAGGGCAGTTCTTC.